These 21 T cell receptor beta chains were sequenced from one sample in a study of cytomegalovirus exposure and HLA in healthy donors. The PCR was carried out with 60 Vbeta primers and 13 Jbeta primers. This table comes from immunoSEQ multiplex PCR, and its TCRdb copy is limited to in-frame clones, with some not included. The table shows 200,000 or so clones, with roughly 80% occurring only once. Sequenced: PBMCs. The receptor set was obtained from a male donor in good health and CMV-seronegative.

The chain employs TRBV7-9 and TRBJ1-3, with D perhaps matching TRBD1 (5 bases). Per the germline V gene, CDR1 is SEHNR and CDR2 is FQNEAQ (reference sequence). CDR3 length equals 18 residues. The V and J ends lost 0 bases and 0 bases respectively, with 15 bases between them. The CDR3 nucleotides are TGTGCCAGCAGCTTAGCGGCAGGGTCCCACCGCTCTGGAAACACCATATATTTT. Encoded protein: CASSLAAGSHRSGNTIYF. The variable domain in full, completed from reference TRBV7-9 and TRBJ1-3, reads DTGVSQNPRHKITKRGQNVTFRCDPISEHNRLYWYRQTLGQGPEFLTYFQNEAQLEKSRLLSDRFSAERPKGSFSTLEIQRTEQGDSAMYLCASSLAAGSHRSGNTIYFGEGSWLTVV.

The CDR3 loop reads CASSEYGQGAQQYF. The CDR3 DNA follows: TGTGCCAGCAGTGAATATGGACAGGGGGCGCAGCAGTACTTC. The chain employs TRBV25-1 and TRBJ2-5, with 11 bases lining up with TRBD1. Germline CDR1 and CDR2: MGHDK and SYGVNS. The CDR3 loop spans 14 amino acids. Unmatched junction bases numbered 5, after V lost 0 bases and J lost 11 bases.

By its share, this clone is medium-sized. The chain employs TRBV6-1 and TRBJ2-7; D might be TRBD2 (5 bases). The V gene lost 4 bases and the J gene lost 0 bases, with 13 bases spanning the gap. This CDR3 comprises 15 residues. Germline V lookup: CDR1 MNHNS, CDR2 SASEGT. CDR3 residues: CASSVLRGSSYEQYF. The CDR3, as DNA: TGTGCCAGCAGTGTGCTCCGGGGTAGCTCCTACGAGCAGTACTTC.

This clone has a single count. The chain has TRBV9 and TRBJ2-3, with 7 nucleotides matching TRBD2. The CDR3 has 14 residues. Germline lookup yields CDR1 SGDLS and CDR2 YYNGEE. The V gene end was trimmed by 4 bases and the J gene end by 6 bases; junction bases not matched to a gene: 8. The DNA for the CDR3 is TGTGCCAGCAGCATAAGAAGCGGGAAGGATACGCAGTATTTT. Translation gives CASSIRSGKDTQYF. The complete variable domain, with remaining parts taken from reference TRBV9 and TRBJ2-3, reads DSGVTQTPKHLITATGQRVTLRCSPRSGDLSVYWYQQSLDQGLQFLIQYYNGEERAKGNILERFSAQQFPDLHSELNLSSLELGDSALYFCASSIRSGKDTQYFGPGTRLTVL.

This rearrangement joins TRBV27 to TRBJ1-5; perhaps TRBD1 as D (6 bases). The CDR3 covers 13 residues. CDR1 and CDR2 from the germline V gene are MNHEY and SMNVEV (reference sequence). Trimming took 3 bases from V and 5 from J, leaving 8 bases between them. CDR3 DNA: TGTGCCAGCAGTTTCCAGGGGCATCAGCCCCAGCATTTT. This encodes CASSFQGHQPQHF.

The chain employs TRBV28 and TRBJ1-1, with a possible D match to TRBD1 (5 bases). This CDR3 spans 15 amino acids. Germline CDR1 reads MDHEN; CDR2 reads SYDVKM. Between the trimmed V and J ends, which lost 5 bases and 4 bases, there was a span of 17 bases. CDR3 coding DNA: TGTGCCAGCAGTCCAACAGGACCGCGGAGCACTGAAGCTTTCTTT. Translating gives CASSPTGPRSTEAFF.

The V and J genes are TRBV6-1 and TRBJ1-1, with D uncertain. This CDR3 spans 12 amino acids. Per germline, CDR1 MNHNS and CDR2 SASEGT. V was shortened by 5 bases and J by 8 bases, with 12 bases between the two germline ends. The CDR3 sequence: CASSLGLREAFF. The CDR3 DNA follows: TGTGCCAGCAGTTTGGGCCTTCGGGAAGCTTTCTTT.

The rearrangement joins TRBV5-1 to TRBJ2-5; either TRBD1 or TRBD2 may fit D (5 bases each). The DNA end favors TRBJ2-7, so the J call may be wrong. Germline V CDR1 and CDR2: SGHRS, YFSETQ. There are 14 residues in the CDR3. This CDR3 is CASSVGVGRNEQYF. The CDR3 bases are TGCGCCAGCAGCGTGGGGGTGGGGAGAAACGAGCAGTACTTC.

The J gene is TRBJ2-3, the V gene TRBV18, with D maybe TRBD1 (5 bases). Germline-derived CDR1 and CDR2 are KGHSH and LQKENI. Trimming stripped 3 bases from V and 0 bases from J, with 13 bases between. The CDR3 contains 16 residues. CDR3 in amino acids: CASSPYRTTSTDTQYF. In DNA form, the CDR3 reads TGTGCCAGCTCACCTTACAGGACCACTAGCACAGATACGCAGTATTTT.

V gene TRBV30 combines with J gene TRBJ1-5, with D possibly matching TRBD1 (6 bases). Germline V gene sequence: CDR1 GTSNPN, CDR2 SVGIG (reference sequence). Trimming shortened V by 2 bases and J by 6 bases, and 11 bases separated the two germline ends. This CDR3 region has 13 residues. The CDR3: CAWSLGGLQPQHF. For the CDR3, the DNA is TGTGCCTGGAGTCTGGGGGGGCTTCAGCCCCAGCATTTT.

The V and J genes are TRBV27 and TRBJ2-1; perhaps TRBD1 as D (5 bases). CDR1 and CDR2 from the germline V gene are MNHEY and SMNVEV (reference sequence). Trimming removed 3 bases from V and 4 bases from J, with 10 bases in between. The CDR3 sequence is 14 residues long. The CDR3: CASSLQGLYNEQFF. CDR3 bases: TGTGCCAGCAGTTTGCAGGGATTATACAATGAGCAGTTCTTC.

The chain carries TRBV19 and TRBJ2-5; D gene ambiguous. From germline, CDR1 is LNHDA and CDR2 SQIVND (reference sequence). The ends were cut back, 7 bases at V and 1 base at J, with 10 bases in the middle. CDR3 length equals 13 residues. The CDR3 region is CASKRSPQETQYF. The CDR3 DNA is TGTGCCAGTAAGAGGAGCCCCCAAGAGACCCAGTACTTC.

The rearrangement links TRBV5-1 to TRBJ2-7, with 7 bases matching TRBD1. The V and J ends lost 4 bases and 4 bases, in that order; junction bases with no gene match: 8. Per germline, CDR1 SGHRS and CDR2 YFSETQ. The length of the CDR3 is 14 residues. CDR3 residues: CASSPGTAGYEQYF. The DNA for the CDR3 is TGCGCCAGCAGCCCAGGGACAGCCGGTTACGAGCAGTACTTC.

The chain is built from TRBV7-6 and TRBJ2-7; TRBD1 is a possible D gene (6 bases). The CDR3 covers 16 residues. Germline V gives CDR1 SGHVS, CDR2 FNYEAQ. The V and J ends lost 2 bases and 1 base respectively, with 15 bases between them. The CDR3 reads CASSLYSQDSSYEQYF. The CDR3 nucleotides are TGTGCCAGCAGCTTATATTCACAGGACAGTTCCTACGAGCAGTACTTC.

This chain's CDR3 is CASPPVPGQGALDEKLFF. The DNA for the CDR3 is TGTGCCAGCCCTCCCGTCCCGGGACAGGGAGCGTTGGATGAAAAACTGTTTTTT. The V gene is TRBV6-4, the J gene TRBJ1-4, with 9 bases aligning to TRBD1. Germline V CDR1 and CDR2: MRHNA, SNTAGT. This CDR3 has 18 residues. After removal of 8 bases from V and 6 bases from J, the junction contained 19 bases not matched to a gene.

The chain is built from TRBV4-1 and TRBJ2-5; perhaps TRBD1 as D (6 bases). Trimming stripped 5 bases from V and 4 bases from J, with 14 bases between. The germline V gene encodes CDR1 MGHRA and CDR2 YSYEKL. CDR3 length: 14 amino acids. The CDR3 nucleotides are TGCGCCAGCAGCAAAACAGGGTTAGGAGAGACCCAGTACTTC. This gives the protein CASSKTGLGETQYF.

The chain is built from TRBV27 and TRBJ2-5, with 9 bases identical to TRBD1. The CDR3 has 14 amino acids. Germline V lookup: CDR1 MNHEY, CDR2 SMNVEV (reference sequence). Trimming removed 7 bases from V and 5 bases from J; junction bases left unmatched: 8. This CDR3 is CASKLQGALETQYF. DNA of the CDR3: TGTGCCAGCAAACTACAGGGGGCTTTGGAGACCCAGTACTTC.

The CDR3 bases are TGCGCCAGCAGCTTGGTAGCGGGAGGGCCCCCCTACAATGAGCAGTTCTTC. It yields the protein CASSLVAGGPPYNEQFF. V gene TRBV5-1 combines with J gene TRBJ2-1; 11 bases agree with TRBD2. The CDR3 sequence is 17 residues long. Looked up from germline, CDR1 is SGHRS and CDR2 is YFSETQ. V was pared by 0 bases and J by 2 bases, with 4 bases of the junction left unmatched.

Remarks on this clone: A read error may account for a junction end that differs from germline. V gene TRBV7-9 combines with J gene TRBJ1-2, with no clear D. The germline CDR1 and CDR2 sequences are SEHNR and FQNEAQ (reference sequence). The CDR3 spans 11 residues. The CDR3 spells CSSSYSDGYTF. CDR3 in DNA: TGTTCCAGCAGCTACAGTGATGGCTACACCTTC.

Note on this clone: A single base separates this from a much larger clone, so it may be a read error. J is TRBJ2-2 and V is TRBV29-1; 14 bases line up with TRBD2. Per germline, CDR1 SQVTM and CDR2 ANQGSEA. This CDR3 region has 16 residues. The CDR3 nucleotides read TGCAGCGTAGCCGGACTAGCGGGAGGTAAAACCGGGGGGCTGTTTTTT. It encodes CSVAGLAGGKTGGLFF.

V usage is TRBV5-5 and J usage is TRBJ2-6; TRBD2 might be the D (5 bases). The CDR3 spans 15 residues. The germline V gene encodes CDR1 SGHKS and CDR2 YYEKEE (reference sequence). Deletions cut 4 bases from V and 1 base from J, with 9 bases between. CDR3 bases: TGTGCCAGCAGCGCTCGGGAATCTGGGGCCAACGTCCTGACTTTC. It encodes CASSARESGANVLTF.